The entry below describes one T cell receptor beta chain. No antigen is known for it. A sample-barcoded 5' primer and a J-beta primer mix were used in a second PCR of about 6 to 11 cycles. Template switching added a 12-random-nucleotide identifier to every cDNA molecule. TCRdb analysed the 5' RACE reads with MiXCR anew, one entry per CDR3 protein. The sample yields some 880,000 distinct CDR3 sequences, approximately 35% seen once. The sample belongs to a study of blood T cells in healthy people across ages. Findings of the study overall: One million T cells yielded diversity estimates that were considered underestimates.

V lost 7 bases, J lost 0 bases, and 13 bases lay in between. The germline CDR1 and CDR2 sequences are DFQATT and SNEGSKA (reference sequence). This CDR3 has 13 residues. The sequence was obtained from a young man in good health. The V gene is TRBV20-1, the J gene TRBJ2-7, with unresolved D. Sequenced material: blood. As DNA, the CDR3 is TGCAGTGTCGGCGGTCCGGGCTCCTACGAGCAGTACTTC. It translates to CSVGGPGSYEQYF.